The 10 T cell receptor beta chains below were found in one sample sequenced in a study of CD8 T cells in ankylosing spondylitis. TCRdb re-analysed the 5' RACE reads in MiXCR, keeping a single row per CDR3 protein. The sample contains roughly 130,000 distinct CDR3 sequences, roughly a tenth of which appear only once. Sequenced material: blood, either unsorted or a sorted T cell fraction (not recorded which). All receptors come from a male donor with ankylosing spondylitis or in good health (not recorded which).

Many counts were recorded for this clonotype. V is TRBV29-1 and J is TRBJ1-2; D perhaps matches TRBD1 (6 bases). Deletions cut 6 bases from V and 8 bases from J, with 19 bases between. The CDR3 totals 13 residues. Germline CDR1 is SQVTM and CDR2 is ANQGSEA. CDR3 sequence (DNA): TGCAGCGTAGTACGTACAGGGATCGAAGGCTACACCTTC. This translates into CSVVRTGIEGYTF.

This clonotype was seen at least ten times. The rearrangement links TRBV28 to TRBJ2-1; 11 bases are shared with TRBD2. Unmatched junction bases numbered 3, after V lost 2 bases and J lost 0 bases. This CDR3 has 17 residues. CDR1 and CDR2 (germline): MDHEN, SYDVKM. CDR3 DNA: TGTGCCAGCAGTTTACCAACTAGCGGGAGCTCCTACAATGAGCAGTTCTTC. This sequence encodes CASSLPTSGSSYNEQFF.

The chain combines TRBV5-5 with TRBJ2-1, with D tentatively TRBD1 (5 bases). V lost 2 bases and J 2 bases, leaving 14 bases between the germline ends. This CDR3 is built from 16 residues. CDR1 and CDR2 from the germline V gene are SGHKS and YYEKEE (reference sequence). The CDR3 here is CASSFGRAVAYNEQFF. CDR3 nucleotide sequence: TGTGCCAGCAGCTTTGGCAGGGCGGTCGCCTACAATGAGCAGTTCTTC.

This clonotype was seen repeatedly, ten times or more. The chain links TRBV14 to TRBJ1-1; 8 bases match TRBD1. V lost 4 bases to trimming and J lost 0 bases; unmatched junction nucleotides: 13. Germline V gene sequence: CDR1 SGHDN, CDR2 FVKESK. The CDR3 runs 18 residues. The CDR3 DNA sequence: TGTGCCAGCAGCCGTAGTTACTCCGGGACAGGCGTGAACACTGAAGCTTTCTTT. It translates to CASSRSYSGTGVNTEAFF.

V usage is TRBV7-2 and J usage is TRBJ2-7, with D perhaps matching TRBD2 (6 bases). Germline V gives CDR1 SGHTA, CDR2 FQGNSA. The V end was cut by 1 base, the J end by 4 bases, with 11 bases between. This CDR3 spans 14 amino acids. The CDR3 here is CASSLDGRQYEQYF. The DNA of the CDR3 is TGTGCCAGCAGCTTAGACGGGAGACAATACGAGCAGTACTTC.

This clonotype was observed at least ten times. The chain employs TRBV7-3 and TRBJ2-1; 8 bases fit TRBD2. Germline trimming cut 5 bases from V and 10 bases from J; bases unmatched to any gene: 7. The V gene's germline CDR1 is SGHTA and CDR2 FQGTGA. The length of the CDR3 is 13 residues. CDR3 sequence (DNA): TGTGCCAGCAGCCCATCGGGAGGGGAAGAGCAGTTCTTC. This codes for CASSPSGGEEQFF.

This clonotype was seen ten or more times. This chain connects TRBV6-6 to TRBJ2-7; D is ambiguous. The germline V and J ends were trimmed by 7 bases and 4 bases, with 8 bases remaining between them. The germline V gene has CDR1 MNHNY and CDR2 SVGAGI (reference sequence). CDR3 length: 11 residues. In DNA, the CDR3 is TGTGCCAGCACCCGCAATTACGAGCAGTACTTC. It is translated as CASTRNYEQYF.

The genes are TRBV24-1 and TRBJ2-2; D might be TRBD1 or TRBD2, each matching 5 bases. Trimming left V 4 bases short and J 13 bases short, with 21 bases between. Germline CDR1 reads KGHDR; CDR2 reads SFDVKD. This CDR3 contains 15 residues. The CDR3 nucleotides are TGTGCCACCAGTGAGACCGACAGTCGGAGGCTGGGGCTGTTTTTT. Its protein is CATSETDSRRLGLFF.

This clonotype was seen a handful of times. The DNA of the CDR3 is TGTGCCAGCAGCTTAGCGGGACAGGGGCTCGGGGAGCAGTACTTC. Translated, it gives CASSLAGQGLGEQYF. The rearrangement links TRBV7-6 to TRBJ2-7, with TRBD1 matching over 10 bases. Germline CDR1 and CDR2: SGHVS and FNYEAQ. This CDR3 is 15 amino acids long. The junction had 6 bases not matched to a gene; V was cut back by 0 bases and J by 7 bases.

The J gene is TRBJ2-1, the V gene TRBV2; D possibly corresponds to TRBD2 (5 bases). The CDR3 loop spans 15 amino acids. Germline-derived CDR1 and CDR2 are SNHLY and FYNNEI. The ends were cut back, 3 bases at V and 3 bases at J, with 12 bases in the middle. In DNA form, the CDR3 reads TGTGCCAGCAGTGACCGGCTAGCTGGCTACAATGAGCAGTTCTTC. Encoded protein: CASSDRLAGYNEQFF.